The count of the clone carrying this T cell receptor (beta chain) is one. This CDR3 contains 13 residues. Germline V gives CDR1 DFQATT, CDR2 SNEGSKA (reference sequence). V was clipped by 5 bases and J by 1 base, with 12 bases between them. These data are taken from a study of blood T cells in healthy people across ages. Alongside a J-beta primer mix, a sample-barcoded 5' primer served in a second PCR lasting roughly 7 to 12 cycles. TCRdb ran MiXCR on the 5' RACE reads and lists one entry per CDR3 protein. The table records under 1,100,000 distinct CDR3 sequences, approximately 26% of them present only once. The data were also submitted as part of a second study, on T cells of mothers and their children.

This chain connects TRBV20-1 to TRBJ2-7; D may be TRBD2 (6 bases). This clonotype originated in a girl aged 2 to 10 in good health. The sample taken for sequencing was blood. The CDR3 DNA is TGCAGTGCTGAGGTTGGGGGGTCCTACGAGCAGTACTTC. This sequence encodes CSAEVGGSYEQYF.